The rows below give T cell receptor beta chains drawn from one sample of a study of blood T cell repertoires in COVID-19. TCRdb keeps only in-frame clones here, not all; method: immunoSEQ multiplex PCR. The top ten clones hold 2% to 2.5% of a sample with fewer than 450,000 clones, roughly 87% of them seen once. Sequencing was performed on PBMCs or T cells enriched from blood (not recorded which). The receptors derive from a woman in her thirties or forties with acute COVID-19. Both conserved end residues are part of each CDR3. A D gene is named only where the DNA matches it firmly. Clone size is stated in some rows and not others, as once, few, many or a class when expanded.

-,TRBD2,TRBV5-4,TRBJ2-7,CASSWRESYEQYF,TGTGCCAGCAGCTGGCGGGAGTCCTACGAGCAGTACTTC
-,-,TRBV5-4,TRBJ2-6,CASGAANSGANVLTF,TGTGCCAGCGGGGCAGCGAACTCTGGGGCCAACGTCCTGACTTTC
-,-,TRBV2,TRBJ1-2,CASSAGQGYTF,TGTGCCAGCAGTGCAGGTCAGGGTTACACCTTC
-,-,TRBV12-3/TRBV12-4,TRBJ1-2,CASSPSSLSGYTF,TGTGCCAGCAGTCCGTCTAGTTTATCCGGCTACACCTTC
-,TRBD2,TRBV7-9,TRBJ2-5,CASSLAGTSLGETQYF,TGTGCCAGCAGCTTAGCGGGGACTAGCCTTGGAGAGACCCAGTACTTC
-,-,TRBV3-1/TRBV3-2,TRBJ1-2,CASSQDLGSHYGYTF,TGTGCCAGCAGCCAAGACTTGGGCAGCCACTATGGCTACACCTTC
-,TRBD1,TRBV4-2,TRBJ1-1,CASSQERTGNTEAFF,TGTGCCAGCAGCCAAGAACGGACAGGGAACACTGAAGCTTTCTTT
-,-,TRBV5-1,TRBJ2-1,CASSLRGGNEQFF,TGCGCCAGCAGCCTCCGAGGTGGCAATGAGCAGTTCTTC
-,-,TRBV19,TRBJ2-2,CASSPRGGTGELFF,TGTGCCAGTTCGCCCAGGGGTGGGACCGGGGAGCTGTTTTTT
few,TRBD1,TRBV2,TRBJ1-5,CATRQGTNQPQHF,TGTGCCACTAGACAGGGAACCAATCAGCCCCAGCATTTT
-,-,TRBV7-9,TRBJ1-2,CASSLAGANYGYTF,TGTGCCAGCAGCTTGGCAGGGGCCAACTATGGCTACACCTTC
-,-,TRBV19,TRBJ1-1,CASSIVRPGSTEAFF,TGTGCCAGTAGTATAGTGAGGCCAGGGTCCACTGAAGCTTTCTTT
-,TRBD1,TRBV15,TRBJ1-5,CATSIDRVWQPQHF,TGTGCCACCAGCATTGACAGGGTTTGGCAGCCCCAGCATTTT
-,-,TRBV4-1,TRBJ1-2,CASSQVSRYGYTF,TGCGCCAGCAGCCAAGTTTCCCGCTATGGCTACACCTTC
-,-,TRBV5-8,TRBJ1-5,CASSLVTGYSNQPQHF,TGTGCCAGCAGCTTGGTTACCGGTTATAGCAATCAGCCCCAGCATTTT
-,-,TRBV11-2,TRBJ2-7,CASSGTPTYEQYF,TGTGCCAGCAGCGGGACTCCCACCTACGAGCAGTACTTC
-,TRBD1,TRBV27,TRBJ1-1,CASSLSRGQGVEKTFF,TGTGCCAGCAGTTTATCGAGGGGGCAGGGGGTAGAGAAGACTTTCTTT
-,-,TRBV3-1/TRBV3-2,TRBJ2-5,CASSHNTGLEEETQYF,TGTGCCAGCAGCCACAATACGGGACTCGAGGAGGAGACCCAGTACTTC
once,TRBD2,TRBV20-1,TRBJ2-1,CSACGLAGSPLSYNEQFF,TGCAGTGCTTGTGGACTAGCGGGGTCCCCGTTATCCTACAATGAGCAGTTCTTC
-,TRBD1,TRBV27,TRBJ1-2,CASTSTGGAGGYTF,TGTGCCAGCACTTCGACAGGGGGCGCGGGTGGCTACACCTTC
-,-,TRBV2,TRBJ1-6,CASSPGQDYNSPLHF,TGTGCCAGCAGCCCGGGACAAGACTATAATTCACCCCTCCACTTT
-,TRBD2,TRBV4-2,TRBJ2-3,CASSHRPWSGGTDTQYF,TGTGCCAGCAGCCACCGTCCTTGGAGCGGGGGCACAGATACGCAGTATTTT
-,TRBD2,TRBV4-1,TRBJ2-5,CASSPQGGDSGGFQETQYF,TGCGCCAGCAGCCCCCAGGGGGGTGATAGCGGGGGTTTCCAAGAGACCCAGTACTTC
-,-,TRBV19,TRBJ2-5,CASSILGDRPRVYYPSQETQYF,TGTGCCAGTAGTATTTTAGGGGATAGACCTAGGGTCTATTATCCCTCACAGGAGACCCAGTACTTC
-,-,TRBV4-2,TRBJ1-4,CASSQGGASEKLFF,TGTGCCAGCAGCCAGGGGGGGGCGTCTGAAAAACTGTTTTTT
-,TRBD1,TRBV7-9,TRBJ1-1,CASSLDRGFNTEAFF,TGTGCCAGCAGTCTGGACAGGGGCTTTAACACTGAAGCTTTCTTT
-,TRBD1,TRBV19,TRBJ1-6,CASAHRGANSPLHF,TGTGCCAGTGCACACAGGGGAGCTAATTCACCCCTCCACTTT
-,-,TRBV12-3/TRBV12-4,TRBJ1-5,CASSWAENQPQHF,TGTGCCAGCAGTTGGGCAGAAAATCAGCCCCAGCATTTT
-,-,TRBV5-4,TRBJ2-4,CASSLYPEGIGNIQYF,TGTGCCAGCAGCTTGTACCCTGAGGGCATAGGAAACATTCAGTACTTC
-,-,TRBV5-1,TRBJ1-4,CASSLDRFEKLFF,TGCGCCAGCAGCTTGGACAGATTCGAAAAACTGTTTTTT
-,TRBD1,TRBV18,TRBJ2-1,CASSPVSLTGGTHNEQFF,TGTGCCAGCTCACCCGTTTCCCTGACAGGGGGCACACACAATGAGCAGTTCTTC
-,TRBD2,TRBV7-7,TRBJ2-5,CASSPTAGGRGETQYF,TGTGCCAGCAGCCCGACGGCGGGAGGGCGGGGAGAGACCCAGTACTTC
-,TRBD1,TRBV29-1,TRBJ1-2,CSVEERDRGLLTF,TGCAGCGTTGAAGAAAGGGACAGGGGGTTGTTAACCTTC
-,-,TRBV5-1,TRBJ1-1,CASSLDRVEAFF,TGCGCCAGCAGCCTCGACAGAGTTGAAGCTTTCTTT
-,TRBD2,TRBV30,TRBJ2-5,CAWRGLAGRETQYF,TGTGCCTGGAGGGGACTAGCGGGGAGAGAGACCCAGTACTTC
-,TRBD1,TRBV27,TRBJ1-3,CASSPIGQGRDSGNTIYF,TGTGCCAGCAGTCCCATAGGACAGGGAAGGGACTCTGGAAACACCATATATTTT
-,TRBD1,TRBV4-1,TRBJ2-7,CASSRTGTGYEQYF,TGCGCCAGCAGCCGGACGGGGACAGGCTACGAGCAGTACTTC
-,TRBD1,TRBV19,TRBJ2-2,CASSEGTGAYTGELFF,TGTGCCAGTAGTGAGGGGACAGGCGCGTACACCGGGGAGCTGTTTTTT
-,TRBD1,TRBV6-5,TRBJ1-5,CASTTTGEPQHF,TGTGCCAGCACCACGACAGGGGAACCCCAGCATTTT
-,-,TRBV6-5,TRBJ1-2,CASSYSADYGYTF,TGTGCCAGCAGTTACAGCGCGGACTATGGCTACACCTTC
-,-,TRBV11-3,TRBJ2-3,CASSLDGGVGDTQYF,TGTGCCAGCAGCTTAGATGGAGGAGTTGGAGATACGCAGTATTTT